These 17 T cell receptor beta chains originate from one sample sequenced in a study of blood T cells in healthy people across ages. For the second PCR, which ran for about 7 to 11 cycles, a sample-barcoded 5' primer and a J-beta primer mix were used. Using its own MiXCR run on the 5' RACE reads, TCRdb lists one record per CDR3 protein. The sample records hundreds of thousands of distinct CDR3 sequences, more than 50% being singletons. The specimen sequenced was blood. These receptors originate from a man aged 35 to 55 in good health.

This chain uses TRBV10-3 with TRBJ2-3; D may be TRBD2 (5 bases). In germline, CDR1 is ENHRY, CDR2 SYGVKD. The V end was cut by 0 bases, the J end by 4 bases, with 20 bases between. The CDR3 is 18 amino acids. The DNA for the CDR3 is TGTGCCATCAGTGAGTCGATTAGCGAGAGGGCCCTCGCAGATACGCAGTATTTT. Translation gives CAISESISERALADTQYF.

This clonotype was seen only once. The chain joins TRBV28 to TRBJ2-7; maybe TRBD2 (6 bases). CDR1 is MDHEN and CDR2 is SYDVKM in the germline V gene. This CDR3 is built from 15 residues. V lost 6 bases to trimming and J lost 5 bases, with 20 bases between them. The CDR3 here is CASSPIGRTDHEQYF. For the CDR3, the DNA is TGTGCCAGCAGCCCCATTGGGAGGACGGACCACGAGCAGTACTTC.

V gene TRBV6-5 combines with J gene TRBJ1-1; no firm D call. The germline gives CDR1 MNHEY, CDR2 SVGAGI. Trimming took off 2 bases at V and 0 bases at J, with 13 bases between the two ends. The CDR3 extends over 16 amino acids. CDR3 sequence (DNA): TGTGCCAGCAGTTACGGAGTGGGCAGACTGAACACTGAAGCTTTCTTT. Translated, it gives CASSYGVGRLNTEAFF.

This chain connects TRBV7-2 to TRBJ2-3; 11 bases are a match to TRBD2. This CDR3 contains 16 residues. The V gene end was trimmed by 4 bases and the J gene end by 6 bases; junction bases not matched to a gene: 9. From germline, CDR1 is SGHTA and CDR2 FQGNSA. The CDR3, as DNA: TGTGCCAGCAGCTCCGGACTAGCGGGCCACACGGATACGCAGTATTTT. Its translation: CASSSGLAGHTDTQYF.

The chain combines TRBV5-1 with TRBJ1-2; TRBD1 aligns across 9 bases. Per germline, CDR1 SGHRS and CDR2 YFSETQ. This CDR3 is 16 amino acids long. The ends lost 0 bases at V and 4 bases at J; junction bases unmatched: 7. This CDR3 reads CASSLGPGQGAYGYTF. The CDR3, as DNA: TGCGCCAGCAGCTTGGGTCCGGGACAGGGTGCCTATGGCTACACCTTC.

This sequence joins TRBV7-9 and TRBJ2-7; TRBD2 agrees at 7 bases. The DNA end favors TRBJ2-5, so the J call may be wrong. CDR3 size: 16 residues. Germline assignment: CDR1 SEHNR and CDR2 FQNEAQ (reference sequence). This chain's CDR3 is CASSVGNGGFSETQYF. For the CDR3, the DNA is TGTGCCAGCAGCGTGGGAAACGGGGGGTTTAGTGAGACCCAGTACTTC.

The CDR3 region is CASSLPGKGAYEQYF. The CDR3 coding sequence is TGTGCCAGCAGTTTACCGGGAAAGGGGGCCTACGAGCAGTACTTC. This chain connects TRBV12-3 or TRBV12-4 to TRBJ2-7, with a possible D match to TRBD1 (6 bases). The length of the CDR3 is 15 residues. The V end lost 2 bases, the J end lost 2 bases, and 13 bases lay between the germline ends.

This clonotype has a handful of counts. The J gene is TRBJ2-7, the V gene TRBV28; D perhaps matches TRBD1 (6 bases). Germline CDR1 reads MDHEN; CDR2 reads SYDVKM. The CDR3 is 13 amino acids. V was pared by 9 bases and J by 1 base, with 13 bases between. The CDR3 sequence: CASRDNYSYEQYF. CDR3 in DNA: TGTGCCAGTCGGGACAACTATTCCTACGAGCAGTACTTC.

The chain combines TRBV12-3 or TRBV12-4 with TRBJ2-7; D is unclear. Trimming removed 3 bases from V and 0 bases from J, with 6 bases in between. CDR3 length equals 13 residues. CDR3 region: CASSFAASYEQYF. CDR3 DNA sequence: TGTGCCAGCAGTTTCGCTGCCTCCTACGAGCAGTACTTC.

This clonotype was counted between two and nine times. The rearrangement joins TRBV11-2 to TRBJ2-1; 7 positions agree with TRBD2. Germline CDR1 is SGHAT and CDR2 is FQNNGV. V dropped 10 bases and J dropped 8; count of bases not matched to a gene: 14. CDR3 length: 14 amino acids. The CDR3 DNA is TGTGCCACCCCGGGGTTAGCGGGTGGGTATGAGCAGTTCTTC. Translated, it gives CATPGLAGGYEQFF.

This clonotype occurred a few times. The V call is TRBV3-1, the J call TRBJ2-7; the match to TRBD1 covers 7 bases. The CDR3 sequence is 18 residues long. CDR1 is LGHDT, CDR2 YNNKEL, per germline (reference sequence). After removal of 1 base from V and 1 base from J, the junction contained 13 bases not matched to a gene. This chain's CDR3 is CASSQGISRDRHSYEQYF. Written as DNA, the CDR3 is TGTGCCAGCAGCCAAGGTATTTCTCGGGACAGACATTCCTACGAGCAGTACTTC.

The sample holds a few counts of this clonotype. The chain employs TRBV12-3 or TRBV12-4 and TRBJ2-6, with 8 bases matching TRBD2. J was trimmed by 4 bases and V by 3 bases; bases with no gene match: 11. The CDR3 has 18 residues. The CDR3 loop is CASSFGSGGMGGANVLTF. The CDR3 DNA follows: TGTGCCAGCAGTTTCGGGAGCGGGGGTATGGGAGGGGCCAACGTCCTGACTTTC.

The CDR3 DNA is TGCGCCAGCAGCCAAGTAAGGACAGGGCCTGCCGGTGAGACCCAGTACTTC. Translating gives CASSQVRTGPAGETQYF. This chain links TRBV4-3 with TRBJ2-5; 8 nucleotides agree with TRBD1. This CDR3 has 17 amino acids. V was pared by 1 base and J by 5 bases, with 12 bases of the junction left unmatched. CDR1 and CDR2 (germline): LGHNA, YSLEER.

CDR3 residues: CASSLGRGYHEQYF. The CDR3 DNA is TGTGCCAGCAGCTTGGGAAGGGGGTACCACGAGCAGTACTTC. The chain combines TRBV7-9 with TRBJ2-4; D is possibly TRBD1 (6 bases). The J call could be wrong; TRBJ2-7 is a better fit for the DNA end. The germline V gene has CDR1 SEHNR and CDR2 FQNEAQ (reference sequence). This CDR3 contains 14 residues.

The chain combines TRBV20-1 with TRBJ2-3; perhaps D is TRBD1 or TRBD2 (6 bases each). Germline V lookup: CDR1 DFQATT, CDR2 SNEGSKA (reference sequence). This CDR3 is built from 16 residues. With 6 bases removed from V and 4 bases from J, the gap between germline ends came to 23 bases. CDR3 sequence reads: CSATTGWSGEPDTQYF. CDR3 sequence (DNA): TGCAGTGCCACAACAGGGTGGTCGGGAGAACCAGATACGCAGTATTTT.

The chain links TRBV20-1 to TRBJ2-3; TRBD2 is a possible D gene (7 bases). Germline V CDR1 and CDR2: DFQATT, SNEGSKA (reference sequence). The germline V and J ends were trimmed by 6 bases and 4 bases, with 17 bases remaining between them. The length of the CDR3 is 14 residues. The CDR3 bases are TGCAGTGCGGGGGGCGGGAGTGGCGCAGATACGCAGTATTTT. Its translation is CSAGGGSGADTQYF.

The CDR3 sequence is CASSAGTGYTF. The CDR3 region has the DNA TGTGCCAGCAGCGCAGGAACTGGCTACACCTTC. The chain uses TRBV9 and TRBJ1-2, with D unresolved. This CDR3 has 11 residues. Germline assignment: CDR1 SGDLS and CDR2 YYNGEE. V was trimmed by 3 bases and J by 7 bases, leaving 7 bases between them.